Below are 3 T cell receptor beta chains sequenced from a single sample in a study of CD8 T cells in ankylosing spondylitis. Overall study findings and caveats: Blood of patients with ankylosing spondylitis appeared to be characterized by a TCR beta motif of several highly homologous variants.

TCRdb fed the 5' RACE reads into MiXCR, producing one record per CDR3 protein. Of around 540,000 distinct CDR3 sequences detected, 12% appear once; the ten largest clones hold 6.5% to 7%. No cognate antigen is known for these TCRs. The sample taken for sequencing was blood, either unsorted or a sorted T cell fraction (not recorded which). The receptors derive from a male donor with ankylosing spondylitis.

This clonotype appeared a few times. The V and J genes are TRBV14 and TRBJ2-1; 9 bases match TRBD2. The CDR3 is 20 residues long. Germline V gene data show CDR1 as SGHDN and CDR2 as FVKESK. J gave up 9 bases and V 1 base, and 22 bases lay outside the gene matches. The CDR3 sequence is CASSQGRLAAHLESGGEQFF. The CDR3 coding sequence is TGTGCCAGCAGCCAAGGGAGACTAGCGGCCCACCTCGAGTCGGGAGGTGAGCAGTTCTTC.

This clonotype was detected a few times. The rearrangement links TRBV12-3 or TRBV12-4 to TRBJ1-4, with D unresolved. V lost 6 bases to trimming and J lost 4 bases, with 12 bases between them. This CDR3 region has 14 residues. CDR3 loop: CASSKGALNEKLFF. The CDR3 DNA follows: TGTGCCAGCAGCAAGGGTGCCCTTAATGAAAAACTGTTTTTT.

This clonotype was recorded a few times. DNA of the CDR3: TGTGCCTGGAGTCCCGGCCTAGCGGGAGTGGACCAGTACTTC. Protein product: CAWSPGLAGVDQYF. The rearrangement joins TRBV30 to TRBJ2-5, with TRBD2 identical over 10 bases. Germline trimming cut 2 bases from V and 10 bases from J; bases unmatched to any gene: 10. Per the germline V gene, CDR1 is GTSNPN and CDR2 is SVGIG (reference sequence). The CDR3 contains 14 residues.